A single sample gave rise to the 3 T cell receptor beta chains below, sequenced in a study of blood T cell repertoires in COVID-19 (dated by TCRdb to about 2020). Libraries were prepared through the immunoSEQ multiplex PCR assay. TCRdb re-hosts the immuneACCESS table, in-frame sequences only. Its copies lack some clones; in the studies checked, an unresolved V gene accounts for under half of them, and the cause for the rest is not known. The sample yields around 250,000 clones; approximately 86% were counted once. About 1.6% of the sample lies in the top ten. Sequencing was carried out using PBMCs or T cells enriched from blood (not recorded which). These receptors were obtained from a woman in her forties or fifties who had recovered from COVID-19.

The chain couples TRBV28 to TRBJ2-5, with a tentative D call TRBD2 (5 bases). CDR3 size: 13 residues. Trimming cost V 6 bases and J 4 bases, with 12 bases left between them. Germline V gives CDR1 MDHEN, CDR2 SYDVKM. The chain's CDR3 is CASSPTSPETQYF. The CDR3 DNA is TGTGCCAGCAGCCCAACTAGTCCAGAGACCCAGTACTTC.

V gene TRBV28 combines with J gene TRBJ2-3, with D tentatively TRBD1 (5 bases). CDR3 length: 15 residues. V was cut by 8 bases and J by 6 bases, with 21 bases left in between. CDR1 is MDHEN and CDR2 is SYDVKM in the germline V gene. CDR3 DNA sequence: TGTGCCAGCGGGAAGACAGTTTTAACAAGGGATACGCAGTATTTT. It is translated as CASGKTVLTRDTQYF.

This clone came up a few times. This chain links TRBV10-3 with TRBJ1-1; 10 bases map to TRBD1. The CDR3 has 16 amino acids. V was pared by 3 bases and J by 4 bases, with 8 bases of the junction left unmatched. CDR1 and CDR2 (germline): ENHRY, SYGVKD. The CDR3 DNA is TGTGCCATCAGTGATTCCGGGACAGGGGTAAGCACTGAAGCTTTCTTT. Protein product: CAISDSGTGVSTEAFF.